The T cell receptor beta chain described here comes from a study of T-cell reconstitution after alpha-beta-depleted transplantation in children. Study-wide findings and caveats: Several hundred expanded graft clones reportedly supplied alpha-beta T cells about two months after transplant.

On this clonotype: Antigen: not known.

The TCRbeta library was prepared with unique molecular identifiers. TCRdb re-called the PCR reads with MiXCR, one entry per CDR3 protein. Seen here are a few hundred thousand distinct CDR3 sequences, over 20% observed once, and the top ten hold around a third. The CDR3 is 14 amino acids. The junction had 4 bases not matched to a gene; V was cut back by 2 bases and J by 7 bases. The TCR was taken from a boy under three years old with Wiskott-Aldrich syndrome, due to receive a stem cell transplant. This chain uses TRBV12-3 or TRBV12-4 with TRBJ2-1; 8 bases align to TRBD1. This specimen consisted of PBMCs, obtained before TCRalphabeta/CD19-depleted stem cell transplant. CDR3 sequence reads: CASSLRRQGNEQFF. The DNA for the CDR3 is TGTGCCAGCAGTTTACGCCGACAGGGGAATGAGCAGTTCTTC.